This paragraph covers one T cell receptor (beta chain) sequence. Antigen: not known. Sequencing used immunoSEQ multiplex PCR; TCRdb keeps in-frame clones, though not all of them. The sample includes about 71,000 clones, about 91% of them seen just once. The data originate from a study of OX40 agonist ivuxolimab in advanced cancers. Background on the study: Past anti-PD-1, anti-PD-L1 or anti-CTLA-4 therapy was accepted, and 40% to 45% had received some. Whole-study results and caveats: CD4+ and CD8+ blood T cells expanded clonally by week 6 at 0.1 to 3.0 mg/kg.

Sampled blood was obtained at baseline, cycle 4 day 1, and cycle 7 day 1. The germline gives CDR1 SGHVS, CDR2 FQNEAQ. This CDR3 contains 13 residues. Trimming stripped 6 bases from V and 1 base from J, with 9 bases between. The sequence derives from an adult with an advanced solid tumor such as melanoma, head and neck, liver or kidney cancer. Sample: CD4+ or CD8+ T cells sorted from blood, taken in a trial of the OX40 agonist ivuxolimab. V gene TRBV7-8 combines with J gene TRBJ1-1; D might be TRBD1 (6 bases). CDR3: CASSEQGNTEAFF. CDR3 DNA: TGTGCCAGCAGTGAACAGGGGAACACTGAAGCTTTCTTT.